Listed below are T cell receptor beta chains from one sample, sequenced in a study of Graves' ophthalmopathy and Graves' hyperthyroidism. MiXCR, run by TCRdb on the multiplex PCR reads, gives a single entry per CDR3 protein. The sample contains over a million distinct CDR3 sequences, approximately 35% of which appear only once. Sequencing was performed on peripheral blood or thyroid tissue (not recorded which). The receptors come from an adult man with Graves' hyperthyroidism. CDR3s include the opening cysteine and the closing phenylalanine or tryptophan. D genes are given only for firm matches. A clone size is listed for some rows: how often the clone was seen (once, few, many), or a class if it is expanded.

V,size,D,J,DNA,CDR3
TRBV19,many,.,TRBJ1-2,TGTGCCAGTATCCAGGGATTCGGCTATGGCTACACCTTC,CASIQGFGYGYTF
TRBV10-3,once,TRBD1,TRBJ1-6,TGTGCCACTGAGATCGGACAGGGGACACCCCTCCACTTT,CATEIGQGTPLHF
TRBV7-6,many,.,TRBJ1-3,TGTGCCAGCAGCCAACGACAGGAAAGCAGCCCACTCTCTGGAAACACCATATATTTT,CASSQRQESSPLSGNTIYF
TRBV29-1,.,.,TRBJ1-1,TGCAGCGTTGAAGAGGGGGGTGGGGATGAGCAGTTCTTT,CSVEEGGGDEQFF
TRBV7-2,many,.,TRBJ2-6,TGTGCCAGCAGCTTACTAGCCGGGACGGGAAGCTCTGGGGCCAACGTCCTGACTTTC,CASSLLAGTGSSGANVLTF
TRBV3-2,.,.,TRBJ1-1,TGTGCCAGCAGCCAAGATTCGGGGCGGTTGAACACTGAAGCTTTCTTT,CASSQDSGRLNTEAFF
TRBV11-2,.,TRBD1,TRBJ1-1,TGTGCCAGCAGCTTAGGCCAGGGGGGGAGATTTGAAGCTTTCTTT,CASSLGQGGRFEAFF
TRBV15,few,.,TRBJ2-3,TGTGCCACCAGCAAAGCGACGGCTAGCGGCACAGATACGCAGTATTTT,CATSKATASGTDTQYF
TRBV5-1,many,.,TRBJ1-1,TGCGCCAGCAGCTTGGTCTCCCAAAACACTGAAGCTTTCTTT,CASSLVSQNTEAFF
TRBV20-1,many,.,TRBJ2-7,TGCAGTGCTCCCTTCCGGGCCGGGGCGATAGGAGAGCAGTACTTC,CSAPFRAGAIGEQYF
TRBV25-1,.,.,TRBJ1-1,TGTGCCAGCGGGGGGGGGGTAGGCACTGAAGCTTTCTTT,CASGGGVGTEAFF
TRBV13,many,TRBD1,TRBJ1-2,TGTGCCAGCAGCTCCCGGACAGGAATTATCCATGGCTACACCTTC,CASSSRTGIIHGYTF
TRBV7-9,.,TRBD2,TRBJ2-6,TGTGCCAGCCGGGGGGGAGTAGGTCTTTCTGGGGCCAACGTCCTGACTTTC,CASRGGVGLSGANVLTF
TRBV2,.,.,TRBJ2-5,TGTGCCAGCAGCGAGACTCAACACGGAGAGACCCAGTACTTC,CASSETQHGETQYF
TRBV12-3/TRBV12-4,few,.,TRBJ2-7,TGTGCCAGCAGTCCCGCGGCAGGGAAGGACTACGAGCAGTACTTC,CASSPAAGKDYEQYF
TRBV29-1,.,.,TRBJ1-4,TGCATCGTTGCCGGAGGGGGTACTAATGAAAAACTGTTTTTT,CIVAGGGTNEKLFF
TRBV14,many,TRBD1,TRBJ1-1,TGTGCCAGCAGCGCCCACAGGGGGCTACAAACTGACACTGAAGCTTTCTTT,CASSAHRGLQTDTEAFF
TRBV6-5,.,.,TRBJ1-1,TGTGCCAGCAGTTACTGGGGGGCGACGGCTGAAGCTTTCTTT,CASSYWGATAEAFF
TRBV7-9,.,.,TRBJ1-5,TGTGCCAGCAGCTTAGCCGAAGGGGGAAGTCAGCCCCAGCATTTT,CASSLAEGGSQPQHF
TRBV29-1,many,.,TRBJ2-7,TGCAGCGTTGTCGTCCAGGACAGCTCCTACGAGCAGTACTTC,CSVVVQDSSYEQYF
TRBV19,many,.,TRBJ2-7,TGTGCCAGTAGTCCCTCGGACGGGAACTACGAGCAGTACTTC,CASSPSDGNYEQYF
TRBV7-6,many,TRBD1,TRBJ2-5,TGTGCCAGCAGCCCAAAGACAGGGTCTGCAGAGACCCAGTACTTC,CASSPKTGSAETQYF